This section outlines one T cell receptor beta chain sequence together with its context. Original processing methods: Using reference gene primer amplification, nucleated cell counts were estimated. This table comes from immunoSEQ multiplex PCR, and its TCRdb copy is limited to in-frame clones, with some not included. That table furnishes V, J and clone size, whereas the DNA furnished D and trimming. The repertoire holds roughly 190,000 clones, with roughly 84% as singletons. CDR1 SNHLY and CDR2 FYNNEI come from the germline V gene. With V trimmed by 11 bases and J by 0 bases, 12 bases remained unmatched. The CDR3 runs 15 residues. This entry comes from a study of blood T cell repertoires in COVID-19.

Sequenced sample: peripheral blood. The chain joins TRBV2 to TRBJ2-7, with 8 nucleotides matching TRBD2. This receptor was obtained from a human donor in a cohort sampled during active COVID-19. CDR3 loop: CAVRGGAYLSYEQYF. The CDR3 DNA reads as TGTGCCGTCCGGGGGGGGGCCTACCTCTCCTACGAGCAGTACTTC.